This entry is about one T cell receptor (beta chain). The data derive from a study of blood T cell repertoires in COVID-19. The germline CDR1 and CDR2 sequences are LNHNV and YYDKDF (reference sequence). V shed 4 bases, J shed 0 bases, and the junction held 5 bases outside the gene matches. This CDR3 is built from 16 residues. Profiled with immunoSEQ multiplex PCR; TCRdb holds only in-frame clones, not every one. The sample shows 400,000 to 550,000 clones, roughly 90% of them seen only once. The receptor was derived from a woman aged 25 to 45 with acute or convalescent COVID-19. This chain uses TRBV15 with TRBJ1-3, with 8 bases matching TRBD1. Sequencing was performed on peripheral blood. CDR3 DNA sequence: TGTGCCACCAGCACAGGACAGGGAAACTCTGGAAACACCATATATTTT. Protein: CATSTGQGNSGNTIYF.